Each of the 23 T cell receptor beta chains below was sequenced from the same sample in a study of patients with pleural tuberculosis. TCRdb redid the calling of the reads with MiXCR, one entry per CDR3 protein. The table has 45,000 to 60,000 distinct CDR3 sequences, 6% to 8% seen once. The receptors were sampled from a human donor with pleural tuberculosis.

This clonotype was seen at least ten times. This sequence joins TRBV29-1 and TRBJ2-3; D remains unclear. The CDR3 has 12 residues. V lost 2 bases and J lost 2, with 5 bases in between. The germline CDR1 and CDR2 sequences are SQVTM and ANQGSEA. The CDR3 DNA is TGCAGCGTTGAATCATTCACAGATACGCAGTATTTT. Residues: CSVESFTDTQYF.

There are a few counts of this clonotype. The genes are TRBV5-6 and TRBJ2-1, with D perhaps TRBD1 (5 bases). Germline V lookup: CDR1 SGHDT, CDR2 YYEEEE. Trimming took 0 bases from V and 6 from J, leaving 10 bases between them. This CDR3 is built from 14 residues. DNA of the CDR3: TGTGCCAGCAGCTTGGGCCAGGGATTCAATGAGCAGTTCTTC. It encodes CASSLGQGFNEQFF.

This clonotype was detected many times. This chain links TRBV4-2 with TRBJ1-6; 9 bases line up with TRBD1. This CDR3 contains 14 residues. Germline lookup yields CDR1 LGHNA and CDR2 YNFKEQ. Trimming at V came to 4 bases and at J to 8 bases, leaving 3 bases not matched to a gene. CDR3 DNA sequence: TGTGCCAGCAGCCCCCGGGACAGGGATTCACCCCTCCACTTT. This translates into CASSPRDRDSPLHF.

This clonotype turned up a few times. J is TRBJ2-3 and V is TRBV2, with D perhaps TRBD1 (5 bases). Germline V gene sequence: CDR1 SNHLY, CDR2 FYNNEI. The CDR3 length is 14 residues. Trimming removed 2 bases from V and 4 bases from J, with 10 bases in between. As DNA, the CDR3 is TGTGCCAGCAGTGAAATAGGGGCGGCAGATACGCAGTATTTT. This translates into CASSEIGAADTQYF.

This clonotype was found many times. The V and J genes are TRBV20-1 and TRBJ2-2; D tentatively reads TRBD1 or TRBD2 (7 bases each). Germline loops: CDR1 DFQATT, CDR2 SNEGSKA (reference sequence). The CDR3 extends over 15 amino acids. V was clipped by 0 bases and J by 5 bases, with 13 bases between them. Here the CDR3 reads CSARDRRGGTGELFF. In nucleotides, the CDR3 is TGCAGTGCTAGAGATCGCAGGGGGGGTACCGGGGAGCTGTTTTTT.

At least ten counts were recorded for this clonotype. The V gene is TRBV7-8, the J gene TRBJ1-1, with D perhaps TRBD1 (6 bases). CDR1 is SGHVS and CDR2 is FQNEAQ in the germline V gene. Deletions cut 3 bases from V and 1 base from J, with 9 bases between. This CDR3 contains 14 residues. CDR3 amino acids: CASSFRQANTEAFF. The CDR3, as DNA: TGTGCCAGCAGCTTCAGACAGGCGAACACTGAAGCTTTCTTT.

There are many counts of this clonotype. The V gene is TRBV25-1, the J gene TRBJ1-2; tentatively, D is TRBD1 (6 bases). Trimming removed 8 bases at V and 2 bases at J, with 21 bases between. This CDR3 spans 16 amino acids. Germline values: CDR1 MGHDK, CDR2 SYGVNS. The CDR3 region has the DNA TGTGCCAGCTCTTCCCTAAGACAGGTTAACAACTATGGCTACACCTTC. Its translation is CASSSLRQVNNYGYTF.

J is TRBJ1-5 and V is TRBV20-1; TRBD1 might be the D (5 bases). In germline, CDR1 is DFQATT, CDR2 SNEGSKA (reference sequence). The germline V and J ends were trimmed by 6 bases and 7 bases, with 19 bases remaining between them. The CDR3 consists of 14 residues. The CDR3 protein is CSASSGDRKQPQHF. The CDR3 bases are TGCAGTGCCAGCAGTGGAGACAGAAAGCAGCCCCAGCATTTT.

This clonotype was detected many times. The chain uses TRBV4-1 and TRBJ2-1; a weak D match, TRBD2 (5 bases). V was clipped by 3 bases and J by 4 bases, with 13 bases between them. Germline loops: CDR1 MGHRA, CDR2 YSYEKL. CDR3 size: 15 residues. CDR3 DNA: TGCGCCAGCAGCCATCTCCAGGAGCGGTACAATGAGCAGTTCTTC. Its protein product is CASSHLQERYNEQFF.

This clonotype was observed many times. The CDR3 DNA reads as TGTGCCAGCAGCACTGTAGGGACTAGCGGATACAATGAGCAGTTCTTC. Translated, it gives CASSTVGTSGYNEQFF. The chain combines TRBV11-1 with TRBJ2-1; 11 positions match TRBD2. The CDR3 is made up of 16 amino acids. Germline trimming cut 5 bases from V and 4 bases from J; bases unmatched to any gene: 7. Per germline, CDR1 SGHAT and CDR2 FQDESV (reference sequence).

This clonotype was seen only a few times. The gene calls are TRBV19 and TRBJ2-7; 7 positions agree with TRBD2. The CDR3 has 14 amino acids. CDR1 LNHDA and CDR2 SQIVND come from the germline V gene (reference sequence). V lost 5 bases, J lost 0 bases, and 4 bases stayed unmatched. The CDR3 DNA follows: TGTGCCAGTAGTCTCGGCGGGAGCTCCTACGAGCAGTACTTC. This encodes CASSLGGSSYEQYF.

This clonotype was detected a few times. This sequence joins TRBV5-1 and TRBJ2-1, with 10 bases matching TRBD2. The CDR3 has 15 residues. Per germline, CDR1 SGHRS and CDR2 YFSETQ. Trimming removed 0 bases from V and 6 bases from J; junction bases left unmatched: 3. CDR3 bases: TGCGCCAGCAGCTTGGTACTAGCGGGAAGCAATGAGCAGTTCTTC. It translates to CASSLVLAGSNEQFF.

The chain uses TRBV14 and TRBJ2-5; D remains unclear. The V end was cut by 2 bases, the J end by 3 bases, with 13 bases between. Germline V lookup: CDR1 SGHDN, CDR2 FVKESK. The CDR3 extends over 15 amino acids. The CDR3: CASSQIGPVKETQYF. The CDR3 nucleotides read TGTGCCAGCAGCCAAATAGGACCCGTGAAAGAGACCCAGTACTTC.

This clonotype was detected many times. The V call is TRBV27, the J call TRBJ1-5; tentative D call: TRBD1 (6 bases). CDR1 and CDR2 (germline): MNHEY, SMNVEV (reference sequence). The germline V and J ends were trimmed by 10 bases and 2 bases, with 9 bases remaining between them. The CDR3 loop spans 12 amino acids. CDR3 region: CATRTGNQPQHF. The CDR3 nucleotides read TGTGCCACCCGGACAGGCAATCAGCCCCAGCATTTT.

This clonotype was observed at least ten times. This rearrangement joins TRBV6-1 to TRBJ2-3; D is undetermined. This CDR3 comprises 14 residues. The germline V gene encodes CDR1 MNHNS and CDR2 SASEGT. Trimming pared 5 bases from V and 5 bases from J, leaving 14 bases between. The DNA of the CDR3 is TGTGCCAGCAGTCCTGGAGCTAATGAAGATACGCAGTATTTT. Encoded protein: CASSPGANEDTQYF.

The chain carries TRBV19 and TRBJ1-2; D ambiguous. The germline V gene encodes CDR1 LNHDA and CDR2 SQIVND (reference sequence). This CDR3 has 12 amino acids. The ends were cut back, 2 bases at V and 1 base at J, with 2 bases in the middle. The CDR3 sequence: CASSIRNYGYTF. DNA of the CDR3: TGTGCCAGTAGTATACGTAACTATGGCTACACCTTC.

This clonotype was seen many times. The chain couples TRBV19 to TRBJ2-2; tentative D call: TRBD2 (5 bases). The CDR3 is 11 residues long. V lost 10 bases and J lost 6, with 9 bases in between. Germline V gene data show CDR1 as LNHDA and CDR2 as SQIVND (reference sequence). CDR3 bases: TGTGCCACCTACGGGGCCGGGGAGCTGTTTTTT. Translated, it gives CATYGAGELFF.

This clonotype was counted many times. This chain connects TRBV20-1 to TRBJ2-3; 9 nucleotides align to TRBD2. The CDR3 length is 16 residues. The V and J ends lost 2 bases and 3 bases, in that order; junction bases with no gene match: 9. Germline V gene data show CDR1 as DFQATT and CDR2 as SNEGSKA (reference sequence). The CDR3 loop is CSARSFSGSTTDTQYF. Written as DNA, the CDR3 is TGCAGTGCTAGATCATTTAGCGGGAGTACGACAGATACGCAGTATTTT.

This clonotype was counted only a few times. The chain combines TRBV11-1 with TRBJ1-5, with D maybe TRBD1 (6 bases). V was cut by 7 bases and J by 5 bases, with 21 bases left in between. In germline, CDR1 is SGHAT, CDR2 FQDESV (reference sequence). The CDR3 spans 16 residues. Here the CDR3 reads CASTLRPGAGDQPQHF. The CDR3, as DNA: TGTGCCAGCACACTACGTCCAGGGGCTGGAGATCAGCCCCAGCATTTT.

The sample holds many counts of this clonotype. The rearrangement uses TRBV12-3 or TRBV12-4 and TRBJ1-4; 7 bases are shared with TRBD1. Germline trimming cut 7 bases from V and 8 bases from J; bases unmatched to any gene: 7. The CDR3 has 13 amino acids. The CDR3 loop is CASTQGGSEKLFF. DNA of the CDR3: TGTGCCAGCACCCAGGGGGGGAGCGAAAAACTGTTTTTT.

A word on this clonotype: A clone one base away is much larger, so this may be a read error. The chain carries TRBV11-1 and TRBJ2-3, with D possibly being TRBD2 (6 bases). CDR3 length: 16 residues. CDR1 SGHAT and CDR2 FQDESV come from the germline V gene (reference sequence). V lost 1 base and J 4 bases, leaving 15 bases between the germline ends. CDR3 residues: CASSLVGGAYADTQYF. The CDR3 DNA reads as TGTGCCAGCAGCTTAGTTGGAGGGGCGTATGCAGATACGCAGTATTTT.

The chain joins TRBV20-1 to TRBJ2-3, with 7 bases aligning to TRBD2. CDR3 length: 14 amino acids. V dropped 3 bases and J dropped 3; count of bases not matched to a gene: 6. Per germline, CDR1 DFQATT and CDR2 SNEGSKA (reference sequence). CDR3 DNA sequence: TGCAGTGCTAGTGAGCGGGACGGGACAGATACGCAGTATTTT. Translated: CSASERDGTDTQYF.

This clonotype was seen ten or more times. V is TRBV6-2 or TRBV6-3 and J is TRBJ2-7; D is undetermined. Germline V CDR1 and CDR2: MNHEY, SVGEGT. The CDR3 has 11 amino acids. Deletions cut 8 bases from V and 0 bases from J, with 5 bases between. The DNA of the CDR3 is TGTGCCAGCGGTCACTCCTACGAGCAGTACTTC. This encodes CASGHSYEQYF.